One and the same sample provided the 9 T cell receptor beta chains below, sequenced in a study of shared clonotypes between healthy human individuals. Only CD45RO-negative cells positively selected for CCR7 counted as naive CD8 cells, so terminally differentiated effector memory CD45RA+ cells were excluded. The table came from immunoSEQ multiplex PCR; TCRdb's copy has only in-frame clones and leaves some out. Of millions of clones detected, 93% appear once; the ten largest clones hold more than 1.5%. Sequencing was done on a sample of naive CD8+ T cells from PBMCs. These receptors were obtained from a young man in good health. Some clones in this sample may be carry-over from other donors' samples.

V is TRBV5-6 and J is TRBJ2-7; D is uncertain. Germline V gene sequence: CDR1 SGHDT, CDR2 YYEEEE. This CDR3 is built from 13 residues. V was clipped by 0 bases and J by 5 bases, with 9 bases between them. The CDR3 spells CASSLGAPDEQYF. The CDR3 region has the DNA TGTGCCAGCAGCTTGGGGGCCCCAGACGAGCAGTACTTC.

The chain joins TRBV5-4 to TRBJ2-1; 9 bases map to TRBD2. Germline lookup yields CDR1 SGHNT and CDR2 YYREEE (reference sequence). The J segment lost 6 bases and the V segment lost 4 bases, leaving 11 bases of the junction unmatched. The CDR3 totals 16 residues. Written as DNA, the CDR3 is TGTGCCAGCAGCCACTTTTACGAGCGGGAGGTCAATGAGCAGTTCTTC. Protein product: CASSHFYEREVNEQFF.

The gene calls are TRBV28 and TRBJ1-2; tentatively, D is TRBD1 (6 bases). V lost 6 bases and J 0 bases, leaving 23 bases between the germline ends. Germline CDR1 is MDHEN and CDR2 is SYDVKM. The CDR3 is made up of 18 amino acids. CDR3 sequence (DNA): TGTGCCAGCAGCCCTACCCTTGGACAGTCACTTTCTAACTATGGCTACACCTTC. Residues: CASSPTLGQSLSNYGYTF.

The DNA of the CDR3 is TGTGCCAGCAGCCCGTCGACAGGGACGTACGAGCAGTACTTC. Amino acids: CASSPSTGTYEQYF. The chain joins TRBV7-9 to TRBJ2-7, with TRBD1 matching over 7 bases. This CDR3 contains 14 residues. Germline assignment: CDR1 SEHNR and CDR2 FQNEAQ (reference sequence). The trim removed 5 bases at V and 4 bases at J, leaving 8 bases unmatched. The complete variable domain, with remaining parts taken from reference TRBV7-9 and TRBJ2-7, reads DTGVSQNPRHKITKRGQNVTFRCDPISEHNRLYWYRQTLGQGPEFLTYFQNEAQLEKSRLLSDRFSAERPKGSFSTLEIQRTEQGDSAMYLCASSPSTGTYEQYFGPGTRLTVT.

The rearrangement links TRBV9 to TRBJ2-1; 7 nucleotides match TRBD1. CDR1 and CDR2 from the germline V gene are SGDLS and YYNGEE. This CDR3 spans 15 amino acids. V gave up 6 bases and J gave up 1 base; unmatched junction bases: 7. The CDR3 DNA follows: TGTGCCAGCACCAGAGGACAGGTTTCCTACAATGAGCAGTTCTTC. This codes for CASTRGQVSYNEQFF. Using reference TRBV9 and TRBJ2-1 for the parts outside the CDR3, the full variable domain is DSGVTQTPKHLITATGQRVTLRCSPRSGDLSVYWYQQSLDQGLQFLIQYYNGEERAKGNILERFSAQQFPDLHSELNLSSLELGDSALYFCASTRGQVSYNEQFFGPGTRLTVL.

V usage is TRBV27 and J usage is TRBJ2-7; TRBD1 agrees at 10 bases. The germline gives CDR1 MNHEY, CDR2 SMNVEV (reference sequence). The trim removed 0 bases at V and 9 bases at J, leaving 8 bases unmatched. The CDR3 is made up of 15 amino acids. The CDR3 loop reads CASSLSGTGVKGQYF. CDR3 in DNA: TGTGCCAGCAGTTTATCCGGGACAGGGGTGAAGGGGCAGTACTTC.

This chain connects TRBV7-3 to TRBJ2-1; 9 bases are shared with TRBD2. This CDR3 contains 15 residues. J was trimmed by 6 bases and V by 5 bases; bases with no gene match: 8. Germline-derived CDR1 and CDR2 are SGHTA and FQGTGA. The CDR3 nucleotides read TGTGCCAGCAGCCCCTGGACTAGCGCCCCCAATGAGCAGTTCTTC. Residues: CASSPWTSAPNEQFF.

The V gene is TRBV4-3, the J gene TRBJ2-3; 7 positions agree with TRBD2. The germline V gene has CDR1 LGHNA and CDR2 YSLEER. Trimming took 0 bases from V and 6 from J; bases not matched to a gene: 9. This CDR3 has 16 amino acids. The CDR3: CASSQDPAGGKDTQYF. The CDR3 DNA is TGCGCCAGCAGCCAAGATCCCGCCGGGGGGAAGGATACGCAGTATTTT.

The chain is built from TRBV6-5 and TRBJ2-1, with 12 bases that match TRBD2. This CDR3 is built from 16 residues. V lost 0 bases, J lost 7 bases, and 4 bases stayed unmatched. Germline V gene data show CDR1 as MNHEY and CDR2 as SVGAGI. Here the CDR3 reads CASSYSIGTSGNEQFF. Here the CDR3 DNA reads TGTGCCAGCAGTTACTCGATAGGGACTAGCGGGAATGAGCAGTTCTTC.